The clone carrying this TCR beta chain was counted a few times. What it binds is unknown. This specimen comes from a study of blood T cells in healthy people across ages. Study-wide results and limits: It was held that diversity estimates obtained from one million T cells represented underestimates. The study found TCR beta diversity correlated strongly with naive T cell percentage.

The second PCR ran roughly 6 to 11 cycles with a sample-barcoded 5' primer and J-beta primers. MiXCR, applied by TCRdb to the 5' RACE reads, yields one record per CDR3 protein. The sample shows some 700,000 distinct CDR3 sequences, 20% to 25% of them seen only once. The CDR3 totals 16 residues. Germline CDR1 reads SGHTA; CDR2 reads FQGNSA. Losses at the gene ends were 1 base for V and 4 bases for J; bases not matched to a gene: 6. Sample: blood. The sequence came from a man aged 65 to 79 in good health. The chain couples TRBV7-2 to TRBJ2-2; TRBD1 matches at 7 bases. The chain's CDR3 is CASSLVTGLSTGELFF. CDR3 in DNA: TGTGCCAGCAGCTTAGTGACAGGGCTTTCCACCGGGGAGCTGTTTTTT. The whole variable domain, remainder taken from reference TRBV7-2 and TRBJ2-2, is GAGVSQSPSNKVTEKGKDVELRCDPISGHTALYWYRQSLGQGLEFLIYFQGNSAPDKSGLPSDRFSAERTGGSVSTLTIQRTQQEDSAVYLCASSLVTGLSTGELFFGEGSRLTVL.